The text below deals with one T cell receptor beta chain. The CDR3 totals 15 residues. CDR1 and CDR2 (germline): SEHNR, FQNEAQ (reference sequence). V lost 8 bases to trimming and J lost 2 bases, with 19 bases between them. This record comes from a study of regulatory T cells in long-lasting Graves disease. Time point: newly diagnosed GD, antithyroid drugs for less than 3 months. PBMC RNA served as the TCR library source. The authors drew approximately 9 milliliters of peripheral blood into EDTA tubes. For TCR beta, libraries came from iRepertoire HTBI primers and Arm-PCR of CDR3 regions. Each CDR3 protein gets one entry after TCRdb re-called the multiplex PCR reads with MiXCR. The data show around 420,000 distinct CDR3 sequences, with about 15% seen just once and over 7.5% held by the top ten. The same data also went into a second study, on T cells in Graves' hyperthyroidism and ophthalmopathy. As reported in that work: TCR CDR3 underwent first-round RT-PCR with the HTBI primer set.

The chain uses TRBV7-9 and TRBJ2-7, with D perhaps matching TRBD1 or TRBD2 (5 bases each). The receptor was isolated from a woman aged 40 to 55 with Graves disease. The specimen was peripheral blood mononuclear cells (PBMCs), collected at new diagnosis, from a patient treated with antithyroid drugs. CDR3 protein: CASGPGGRTPYEQYF. CDR3 nucleotides: TGTGCCAGCGGCCCTGGGGGACGGACACCCTACGAGCAGTACTTC.